This T cell receptor (beta chain) was captured by sequencing in a study of PD-1 blockade in classical Hodgkin lymphoma. The ends were cut back, 4 bases at V and 6 bases at J, with 13 bases in the middle. The V gene's germline CDR1 is SGHDT and CDR2 YYEEEE. CDR3 length: 13 amino acids. Time point here: newly diagnosed, previously untreated cHL patient sample. A comparison was provided by newly diagnosed, untreated classical Hodgkin lymphoma PBMCs. Study-wide points: The origin of the repertoire differences remains undefined, with disease activity or prior therapy as possible causes. Healthy donors were reported to have higher baseline TCR diversity than newly diagnosed patients.

This clone was recorded only once. Its target is unknown. Produced via immunoSEQ multiplex PCR; TCRdb's table is partial and in-frame only. Of about 7,100 clones listed, around 79% were seen once; the top ten hold 7.5% to 10%. The TCR comes from a human donor with classical Hodgkin lymphoma. The chain uses TRBV5-6 and TRBJ1-2, with D uncertain. The sequencing sample was made of peripheral blood mononuclear cells (PBMCs). The DNA of the CDR3 is TGTGCCAGCAGCCCGGGAGGCGCAAATGGCTACACCTTC. It codes for CASSPGGANGYTF.